The T cell receptor beta chain under discussion was sequenced for a study of blood T cell repertoires in COVID-19. Only in-frame clones appear in the TCRdb table, and some are missing; sequencing was by immunoSEQ multiplex PCR. The sample consists of 90,000 to 130,000 clones, 70% to 90% of them appearing once. The CDR3 contains 14 residues. Unmatched junction bases numbered 3, after V lost 6 bases and J lost 1 base. Germline CDR1 and CDR2: SEHNR and FQNEAQ (reference sequence). This chain uses TRBV7-9 with TRBJ2-1; 7 nucleotides agree with TRBD2. The source is a woman in her 50s with acute or convalescent COVID-19. Sequencing input: peripheral blood. CDR3 sequence: CASSLAESYNEQFF. The CDR3 bases are TGTGCCAGCAGTCTAGCGGAATCCTACAATGAGCAGTTCTTC.